The clone carrying this T cell receptor (beta chain) showed up many times. The sample originates from a study of regulatory T cells in long-lasting Graves disease. Time point described: newly diagnosed GD, antithyroid drugs for less than 3 months. RNA isolated from PBMCs was used to make the TCR library. Combining iRepertoire HTBI primers with Arm-PCR of CDR3 regions, the authors built TCR beta libraries. TCRdb itself ran the multiplex PCR reads through MiXCR, one entry per CDR3 protein. The repertoire holds roughly 250,000 distinct CDR3 sequences, about 18% seen once, with 14% in the top ten. CDR1 and CDR2 (germline): MNHNS, SASEGT. CDR3 length equals 14 residues. V lost 1 base and J 4 bases, leaving 8 bases between the germline ends. These same data were also listed under a study on T cells in Graves' hyperthyroidism and ophthalmopathy. That study reports: Uncontrolled infection, other autoimmune disease, pregnancy or lactation barred patients from enrollment.

The J gene is TRBJ1-5, the V gene TRBV6-1, with unresolved D. The receptor was isolated from a woman between 25 and 40 years old with Graves disease. Sequenced here: peripheral blood mononuclear cells (PBMCs), sampled at new diagnosis, from a patient treated with antithyroid drugs. DNA of the CDR3: TGTGCCAGCAGTGAAGTGGCGGGTAATCAGCCCCAGCATTTT. It encodes CASSEVAGNQPQHF.